These 13 T cell receptor beta chains share one sample of origin, sequenced in a study of blood T cells in healthy people across ages. The authors ran a second PCR of roughly 6 to 12 cycles using a sample-barcoded 5' primer and a J-beta primer mix. TCRdb re-called the 5' RACE reads through MiXCR, storing one row per CDR3 protein. Among about 1.5 million distinct CDR3 sequences, less than 45% were seen once, and the ten largest hold roughly 3.7%. The specimen sequenced was blood. The source is a woman aged 18-29 years in good health.

The sample holds a few counts of this clonotype. V and J are TRBV5-1 and TRBJ2-1, with 9 nucleotides matching TRBD2. V gave up 1 base and J gave up 4 bases; unmatched junction bases: 12. CDR3 length equals 18 residues. From germline, CDR1 is SGHRS and CDR2 YFSETQ. The CDR3 region has the DNA TGCGCCAGCAGCTTGCAAGGTAGCGGGGGCCCCCCTTACAATGAGCAGTTCTTC. Protein: CASSLQGSGGPPYNEQFF.

A few counts support this clonotype. The V call is TRBV7-9, the J call TRBJ2-1, with D unclear. This CDR3 contains 13 residues. From germline, CDR1 is SEHNR and CDR2 FQNEAQ (reference sequence). Trimming stripped 2 bases from V and 5 bases from J, with 7 bases between. In DNA form, the CDR3 reads TGTGCCAGCAGCTTATTACTAAACAATGAGCAGTTCTTC. Amino acids: CASSLLLNNEQFF. The full variable domain, rest sourced from reference TRBV7-9 and TRBJ2-1, is DTGVSQNPRHKITKRGQNVTFRCDPISEHNRLYWYRQTLGQGPEFLTYFQNEAQLEKSRLLSDRFSAERPKGSFSTLEIQRTEQGDSAMYLCASSLLLNNEQFFGPGTRLTVL.

This chain joins TRBV29-1 and TRBJ2-7, with TRBD1 matching 12 bases. Germline V gene data show CDR1 as SQVTM and CDR2 as ANQGSEA. The CDR3 contains 16 residues. Trimming took 7 bases from V and 0 from J; bases not matched to a gene: 10. The CDR3: CSAGGQGALYSYEQYF. The DNA for the CDR3 is TGCAGCGCGGGGGGACAGGGGGCTCTCTACTCCTACGAGCAGTACTTC.

This chain joins TRBV10-1 and TRBJ1-2, with D maybe TRBD1 (5 bases). CDR1 and CDR2 from the germline V gene are WNHNN and SYGVQD (reference sequence). Trimming shortened V by 0 bases and J by 0 bases, and 8 bases separated the two germline ends. This CDR3 has 15 residues. The CDR3 nucleotides read TGCGCCAGCAGTGAGTCGGGGGGAACTAACTATGGCTACACCTTC. Translating it yields CASSESGGTNYGYTF.

This rearrangement joins TRBV4-1 to TRBJ2-3; 7 nucleotides line up with TRBD2. Losses at the gene ends were 1 base for V and 6 bases for J; bases not matched to a gene: 4. CDR1 MGHRA and CDR2 YSYEKL come from the germline V gene. CDR3 size: 14 residues. CDR3 residues: CASSQVLGGDTQYF. In DNA, the CDR3 is TGCGCCAGCAGCCAAGTTCTGGGGGGGGATACGCAGTATTTT.

This clonotype was detected only a few times. This chain uses TRBV20-1 with TRBJ2-7; TRBD1 might be the D (6 bases). The CDR3 is 13 amino acids. Germline V gene data show CDR1 as DFQATT and CDR2 as SNEGSKA (reference sequence). V lost 1 base to trimming and J lost 7 bases, with 14 bases between them. This chain's CDR3 is CSARVETGREQYF. CDR3 in DNA: TGCAGTGCTAGAGTGGAGACAGGCCGGGAGCAGTACTTC.

Concerning this clonotype itself: The junction departs from the called germline gene at one end, perhaps through a read error. This chain connects TRBV7-2 to TRBJ2-1, with 7 bases aligning to TRBD2. Germline lookup yields CDR1 SGHTA and CDR2 FQGNSA. The CDR3 extends over 14 amino acids. Written as DNA, the CDR3 is TGTGTCAGCACCACCAATGGGGGGGTCAATGAGCAGTTCTTC. Its translation: CVSTTNGGVNEQFF. The variable domain in full, completed from reference TRBV7-2 and TRBJ2-1, reads GAGVSQSPSNKVTEKGKDVELRCDPISGHTALYWYRQSLGQGLEFLIYFQGNSAPDKSGLPSDRFSAERTGGSVSTLTIQRTQQEDSAVYLCVSTTNGGVNEQFFGPGTRLTVL.

This clonotype has only a few counts. This chain uses TRBV10-3 with TRBJ2-1; 12 nucleotides line up with TRBD2. This CDR3 contains 17 residues. With 5 bases clipped from V and 1 base from J, the junction kept 6 bases outside the gene matches. Germline CDR1 reads ENHRY; CDR2 reads SYGVKD. CDR3 nucleotides: TGTGCCATCAGTTCTAGCGGGAGGGTAGCGTCCTACAATGAGCAGTTCTTC. As protein: CAISSSGRVASYNEQFF.

This clonotype was counted many times. The chain has TRBV5-1 and TRBJ2-1; the match to TRBD2 covers 8 bases. The V gene end was trimmed by 7 bases and the J gene end by 3 bases; junction bases not matched to a gene: 6. CDR1 is SGHRS and CDR2 is YFSETQ in the germline V gene. CDR3 length: 14 residues. This CDR3 reads CASREGERYNEQFF. The CDR3 DNA sequence: TGCGCCAGCCGGGAGGGAGAACGCTACAATGAGCAGTTCTTC.

This CDR3 reads CASSLPGFNTGELFF. Here the CDR3 DNA reads TGTGCCAGCAGCCTCCCGGGGTTTAACACCGGGGAGCTGTTTTTT. The J gene is TRBJ2-2, the V gene TRBV7-2; possibly TRBD2 for D (5 bases). The CDR3 runs 15 residues. The germline V gene has CDR1 SGHTA and CDR2 FQGNSA. The V gene lost 5 bases and the J gene lost 2 bases, with 12 bases spanning the gap.

The rearrangement uses TRBV6-1 and TRBJ2-7; no firm D call. The CDR3 is made up of 14 amino acids. The germline V and J ends were trimmed by 4 bases and 1 base, with 11 bases remaining between them. Germline loops: CDR1 MNHNS, CDR2 SASEGT. CDR3 nucleotides: TGTGCCAGCAGTGTGTTGGGCAGATCCTACGAGCAGTACTTC. Protein sequence: CASSVLGRSYEQYF.

The chain has TRBV21-1 and TRBJ1-2. TRBV21-1 is a known pseudogene. This CDR3 is 17 amino acids long. The CDR3 region is CASSKSGVTGLNYGYTF. As DNA, the CDR3 is TGTGCCAGCAGCAAAAGTGGAGTTACGGGACTGAACTATGGCTACACCTTC.

This clonotype was detected only a few times. This sequence joins TRBV29-1 and TRBJ2-1; D might be TRBD2 (6 bases). Trimming left V 3 bases short and J 8 bases short, with 20 bases between. The length of the CDR3 is 15 residues. CDR1 and CDR2 from the germline V gene are SQVTM and ANQGSEA. Written as DNA, the CDR3 is TGCAGCGTTGACGACGGGGGATACGCACAGGATGAGCAGTTCTTC. It encodes CSVDDGGYAQDEQFF.